The 25 T cell receptor beta chains presented below share a single source sample, sequenced in a study of T cell responses to AZD1222 COVID-19 vaccine. TCRdb's table, derived via immunoSEQ multiplex PCR, lists solely in-frame clones and lacks some. The sample holds some 150,000 clones, around 90% seen once. Here the sequenced sample was peripheral blood, taken 28 days after the second AZD1222 dose. These receptors came from an adult who received the AZD1222 COVID-19 vaccine.

The V call is TRBV5-1, the J call TRBJ2-6; 11 bases match TRBD1. The CDR3 is made up of 17 amino acids. Germline CDR1 SGHRS, CDR2 YFSETQ. The ends lost 3 bases at V and 2 bases at J; junction bases unmatched: 4. The CDR3 nucleotides are TGCGCCAGCAGCTCCGGACAGGGGGCCACTGGGGCCAACGTCCTGACTTTC. Protein: CASSSGQGATGANVLTF.

The chain links TRBV7-8 to TRBJ2-2, with D perhaps being TRBD1 or TRBD2 (5 bases each). V lost 6 bases and J lost 9, with 11 bases in between. The CDR3 contains 12 residues. In germline, CDR1 is SGHVS, CDR2 FQNEAQ. CDR3 coding DNA: TGTGCCAGCAGGACCGGGACCCGGGAGCTGTTTTTT. Its protein product is CASRTGTRELFF.

The chain uses TRBV7-9 and TRBJ2-5; D assignment may be TRBD1 or TRBD2 (5 bases each). V was shortened by 5 bases and J by 1 base, with 20 bases between the two germline ends. From germline, CDR1 is SEHNR and CDR2 FQNEAQ (reference sequence). The CDR3 runs to 17 residues. The chain's CDR3 is CASSPNNLGRVQETQYF. CDR3 nucleotide sequence: TGTGCCAGCAGCCCCAACAATTTGGGACGGGTCCAAGAGACCCAGTACTTC. The whole variable domain, filled in from reference TRBV7-9 and TRBJ2-5, reads DTGVSQNPRHKITKRGQNVTFRCDPISEHNRLYWYRQTLGQGPEFLTYFQNEAQLEKSRLLSDRFSAERPKGSFSTLEIQRTEQGDSAMYLCASSPNNLGRVQETQYFGPGTRLLVL.

V and J are TRBV6-6 and TRBJ2-2; D is undetermined. CDR1 is MNHNY and CDR2 is SVGAGI in the germline V gene (reference sequence). Trimming took 0 bases from V and 4 from J, leaving 6 bases between them. This CDR3 has 14 amino acids. CDR3 amino acids: CASSYSGGTGELFF. The CDR3 DNA reads as TGTGCCAGCAGTTACTCGGGCGGCACCGGGGAGCTGTTTTTT.

The chain is built from TRBV27 and TRBJ2-1; 10 positions agree with TRBD2. Germline V gives CDR1 MNHEY, CDR2 SMNVEV (reference sequence). The J segment lost 10 bases and the V segment lost 3 bases, leaving 12 bases of the junction unmatched. The CDR3 loop spans 16 amino acids. Here the CDR3 DNA reads TGTGCCAGCAGTTTCCTAGCGGGGGCCCCCACGGGGGAGCAGTTCTTC. Translating gives CASSFLAGAPTGEQFF.

This clone was detected once. The V call is TRBV12-3 or TRBV12-4, the J call TRBJ2-7; perhaps TRBD1 as D (6 bases). This CDR3 region has 13 residues. Trimming stripped 6 bases from V and 5 bases from J, with 14 bases between. CDR3 nucleotides: TGTGCCAGCAGCCGGGCAGGGGCCCACGAGCAGTACTTC. Its translation is CASSRAGAHEQYF.

As concerns this clone: The junction departs from germline at one end; a sequencing error may be responsible. The chain carries TRBV2 and TRBJ2-1; D remains unclear. CDR1 is SNHLY, CDR2 FYNNEI, per germline. The CDR3 length is 13 residues. CDR3 protein: CASSEGPYNEQFF. In DNA form, the CDR3 reads TGTGCCAGCAGCGAAGGGCCCTACAATGAGCAGTTCTTC.

The V gene is TRBV12-3 or TRBV12-4, the J gene TRBJ1-1; weak D call: TRBD1 (5 bases). This CDR3 region has 12 residues. Trimming removed 11 bases at V and 1 base at J, with 11 bases between. The CDR3: CAGGWANTEAFF. CDR3 nucleotide sequence: TGTGCCGGGGGGTGGGCGAACACTGAAGCTTTCTTT.

This chain links TRBV12-3 or TRBV12-4 with TRBJ1-2; 9 bases line up with TRBD1. This CDR3 is built from 13 residues. Germline trimming cut 7 bases from V and 7 bases from J; bases unmatched to any gene: 7. The CDR3 here is CASNVQGAAGYTF. The CDR3 DNA sequence: TGTGCCAGCAACGTACAGGGGGCGGCTGGCTACACCTTC.

V is TRBV6-5 and J is TRBJ1-1; D is uncertain. Germline loops: CDR1 MNHEY, CDR2 SVGAGI. The CDR3 length is 11 residues. Trimming removed 5 bases from V and 8 bases from J, with 9 bases in between. The CDR3 loop is CASSTGLEAFF. For the CDR3, the DNA is TGTGCCAGCAGTACGGGCCTAGAAGCTTTCTTT.

V gene TRBV11-3 combines with J gene TRBJ2-2; TRBD1 is a possible D gene (6 bases). Germline lookup yields CDR1 SGHNT and CDR2 YENEEA. The CDR3 has 16 amino acids. V was clipped by 5 bases and J by 2 bases, with 15 bases between them. In DNA form, the CDR3 reads TGTGCCAGCAGCCGTACAGGGAACCCTAACACCGGGGAGCTGTTTTTT. It yields the protein CASSRTGNPNTGELFF. The full variable domain, rest sourced from reference TRBV11-3 and TRBJ2-2, is EAGVVQSPRYKIIEKKQPVAFWCNPISGHNTLYWYLQNLGQGPELLIRYENEEAVDDSQLPKDRFSAERLKGVDSTLKIQPAELGDSAVYLCASSRTGNPNTGELFFGEGSRLTVL.

This clone has more than one count but fewer than ten. This chain links TRBV3-1 (or the pseudogene TRBV3-2) with TRBJ2-1, with D hard to call. Germline V gives CDR1 LGHDT, CDR2 YNNKEL (reference sequence). V was pared by 0 bases and J by 2 bases, with 8 bases between. This CDR3 has 15 amino acids. In nucleotides, the CDR3 is TGTGCCAGCAGCCAAGAATACTCCCCCTACAATGAGCAGTTCTTC. Its translation is CASSQEYSPYNEQFF.

V and J are TRBV5-1 and TRBJ1-1, with D unclear. Trimming stripped 0 bases from V and 0 bases from J, with 9 bases between. The CDR3 has 15 amino acids. Germline CDR1 reads SGHRS; CDR2 reads YFSETQ. CDR3 amino acids: CASSLGGGMNTEAFF. The CDR3 nucleotides are TGCGCCAGCAGCTTGGGGGGAGGGATGAACACTGAAGCTTTCTTT.

This rearrangement joins TRBV29-1 to TRBJ2-2, with a tentative D call TRBD2 (5 bases). Germline V gene lookup returns CDR1 SQVTM and CDR2 ANQGSEA. The CDR3 loop spans 14 amino acids. V lost 2 bases, J lost 0 bases, and 7 bases lay in between. CDR3 coding DNA: TGCAGCGTTGAACACGGGGCGAACACCGGGGAGCTGTTTTTT. Protein product: CSVEHGANTGELFF.

The genes are TRBV11-3 and TRBJ2-1; unclear D gene. V was shortened by 1 base and J by 7 bases, with 8 bases between the two germline ends. The germline gives CDR1 SGHNT, CDR2 YENEEA. The CDR3 is 13 amino acids. The CDR3 nucleotides read TGTGCCAGCAGCTTAGGGCCTCGTAATGAGCAGTTCTTC. It specifies CASSLGPRNEQFF.

The chain carries TRBV6-5 and TRBJ1-6; 8 positions match TRBD1. Trimming took 6 bases from V and 8 from J; bases not matched to a gene: 3. The CDR3 consists of 13 residues. The V gene's germline CDR1 is MNHEY and CDR2 SVGAGI. This chain's CDR3 is CASSDRGYSPLHF. For the CDR3, the DNA is TGTGCCAGCAGCGACAGGGGTTATTCACCCCTCCACTTT.

This clone was counted a few times. The rearrangement uses TRBV6-5 and TRBJ2-7; 8 bases align to TRBD1. V lost 4 bases to trimming and J lost 3 bases; unmatched junction nucleotides: 5. Germline loops: CDR1 MNHEY, CDR2 SVGAGI. This CDR3 contains 14 residues. The CDR3 region is CASSLQGADYEQYF. CDR3 DNA: TGTGCCAGCAGTTTGCAGGGGGCGGACTACGAGCAGTACTTC.

J is TRBJ2-1 and V is TRBV6-2 or TRBV6-3; D gene uncertain. CDR1 is MNHEY and CDR2 is SVGEGT in the germline V gene. The CDR3 is made up of 15 amino acids. Trimming removed 4 bases at V and 0 bases at J, with 10 bases between. The CDR3 coding sequence is TGTGCCAGCAGTTCTGACCGACTCTCCTACAATGAGCAGTTCTTC. Encoded protein: CASSSDRLSYNEQFF.

The chain employs TRBV9 and TRBJ2-1; TRBD2 matches 8 bases. The CDR3 runs to 17 residues. In germline, CDR1 is SGDLS, CDR2 YYNGEE. V trimming: 0 bases; J trimming: 1 base; junction bases outside the gene matches: 6. Here the CDR3 reads CASSVAPGGRSYNEQFF. In DNA form, the CDR3 reads TGTGCCAGCAGCGTAGCGCCGGGAGGGCGGTCCTACAATGAGCAGTTCTTC.

The J gene is TRBJ2-1, the V gene TRBV5-8; the D call may be TRBD1 or TRBD2 (5 bases each). Deletions cut 0 bases from V and 2 bases from J, with 12 bases between. Per germline, CDR1 SGHTS and CDR2 YDEGEE. This CDR3 comprises 16 residues. The CDR3 loop reads CASSLDRGTTYNEQFF. The CDR3 DNA is TGTGCCAGCAGCTTGGATCGAGGGACGACCTACAATGAGCAGTTCTTC. The full variable domain, completed using reference TRBV5-8 and TRBJ2-1, is EAGVTQSPTHLIKTRGQQATLRCSPISGHTSVYWYQQALGLGLQFLLWYDEGEERNRGNFPPRFSGRQFPNYSSELNVNALELEDSALYLCASSLDRGTTYNEQFFGPGTRLTVL.

Written as DNA, the CDR3 is TGTGCCAGCAGAGTCATTACTAGCGGGAGGGGTGCTAGCACAGATACGCAGTATTTT. Its translation is CASRVITSGRGASTDTQYF. This chain joins TRBV9 and TRBJ2-3, with 13 positions matching TRBD2. From germline, CDR1 is SGDLS and CDR2 YYNGEE. Trimming at V came to 5 bases and at J to 0 bases, leaving 12 bases not matched to a gene. The CDR3 is made up of 19 amino acids.

The rearrangement joins TRBV25-1 to TRBJ1-1, with 7 bases lining up with TRBD1. CDR1 is MGHDK and CDR2 is SYGVNS in the germline V gene. This CDR3 comprises 16 residues. The trim removed 3 bases at V and 2 bases at J, leaving 9 bases unmatched. The CDR3 is CASSDEGARGNTEAFF. In DNA, the CDR3 is TGTGCCAGCAGTGATGAGGGGGCGCGGGGAAACACTGAAGCTTTCTTT.

The DNA of the CDR3 is TGCAGCGTTGGGCTAGCGGGAGCCACCTACGAGCAGTACTTC. This codes for CSVGLAGATYEQYF. The gene calls are TRBV29-1 and TRBJ2-7; 10 bases line up with TRBD2. Trimming removed 4 bases from V and 2 bases from J; junction bases left unmatched: 5. Germline V gene sequence: CDR1 SQVTM, CDR2 ANQGSEA. CDR3 length equals 14 residues.

This clone came up once. This chain links TRBV19 with TRBJ1-2; 7 nucleotides align to TRBD1. V lost 5 bases, J lost 8 bases, and 11 bases stayed unmatched. This CDR3 contains 14 residues. Germline loops: CDR1 LNHDA, CDR2 SQIVND (reference sequence). The CDR3, as DNA: TGTGCCAGTAGTGTAAACAGGGGCGACAGGGGCTACACCTTC. Translating it yields CASSVNRGDRGYTF.

The chain links TRBV23-1 to TRBJ1-5; no reliable D call. Being an ORF, TRBV23-1 has a function that is uncertain. With 6 bases removed from V and 0 bases from J, the gap between germline ends came to 12 bases. The CDR3 runs 15 residues. CDR3 in amino acids: CASSPTMYSNQPQHF. The DNA for the CDR3 is TGCGCCAGCAGCCCAACGATGTATAGCAATCAGCCCCAGCATTTT.